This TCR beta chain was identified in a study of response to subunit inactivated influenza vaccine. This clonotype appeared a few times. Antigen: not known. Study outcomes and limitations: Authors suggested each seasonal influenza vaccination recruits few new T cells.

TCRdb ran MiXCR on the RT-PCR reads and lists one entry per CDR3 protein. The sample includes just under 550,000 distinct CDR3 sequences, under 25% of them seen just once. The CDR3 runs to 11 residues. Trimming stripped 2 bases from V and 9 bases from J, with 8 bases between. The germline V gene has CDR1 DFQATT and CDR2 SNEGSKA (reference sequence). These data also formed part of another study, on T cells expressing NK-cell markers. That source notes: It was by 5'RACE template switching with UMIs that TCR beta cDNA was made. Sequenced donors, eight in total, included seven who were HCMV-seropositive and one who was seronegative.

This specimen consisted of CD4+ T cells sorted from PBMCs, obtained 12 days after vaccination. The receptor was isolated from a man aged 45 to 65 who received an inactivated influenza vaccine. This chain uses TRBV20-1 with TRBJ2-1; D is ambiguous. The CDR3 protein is CSARFGGEQFF. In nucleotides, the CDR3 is TGCAGTGCTAGATTTGGCGGTGAGCAGTTCTTC.